The clone carrying this TCR beta chain was seen a few times. In TCRdb, the reads were re-called with MiXCR into one record per CDR3 protein. Of some 160,000 distinct CDR3 sequences in the sample, 17% were seen once. Germline CDR1 LNHNV, CDR2 YYDKDF (reference sequence). The CDR3 spans 12 residues. The trim removed 4 bases at V and 7 bases at J, leaving 3 bases unmatched. This entry is derived from a study of T cell repertoires in cytomegalovirus infection. Across the study: CMV infection and matching HLA type were both indicated by public TCR beta signatures.

Sequencing used CD8+ T cells from PBMCs. The chain is built from TRBV15 and TRBJ1-1; 7 bases are shared with TRBD1. The clonotype was recovered from a human donor in good health (CMV status not recorded). Some clones in this sample may be carry-over from other donors' samples. The DNA of the CDR3 is TGTGCCACCAGCACCGACAGGGATGAAGCTTTCTTT. This translates into CATSTDRDEAFF.